This T cell receptor (beta chain) originates from a study of OX40 agonist ivuxolimab in advanced cancers. In the study overall: Patients with hepatocellular carcinoma, melanoma, renal cell or head and neck cancer made up the dose-escalation patients.

Method: immunoSEQ multiplex PCR; TCRdb's copy keeps in-frame clones and lacks some. The sample lists roughly 28,000 clones, around 88% occurring once. Study results and caveats: Those patients achieving a partial response at 0.1-3.0 mg/kg showed among the lowest clonal expansion.

Regarding this clone: The antigen remains unidentified.

The sequencing here drew on CD4+ or CD8+ T cells sorted from blood, taken in a trial of the OX40 agonist ivuxolimab. This clonotype was sampled from an adult with an advanced solid tumor such as melanoma, head and neck, liver or kidney cancer.

The CDR3 sequence: CASSYSSGGASEQFF. The CDR3 DNA reads as TGTGCCAGCAGTTACAGTAGCGGGGGGGCAAGTGAGCAGTTCTTC. The chain joins TRBV6-5 to TRBJ2-1, with 11 bases identical to TRBD2. CDR3 length: 15 residues. Germline V gene lookup returns CDR1 MNHEY and CDR2 SVGAGI. Trimming cost V 2 bases and J 9 bases; bases outside gene matches: 6.